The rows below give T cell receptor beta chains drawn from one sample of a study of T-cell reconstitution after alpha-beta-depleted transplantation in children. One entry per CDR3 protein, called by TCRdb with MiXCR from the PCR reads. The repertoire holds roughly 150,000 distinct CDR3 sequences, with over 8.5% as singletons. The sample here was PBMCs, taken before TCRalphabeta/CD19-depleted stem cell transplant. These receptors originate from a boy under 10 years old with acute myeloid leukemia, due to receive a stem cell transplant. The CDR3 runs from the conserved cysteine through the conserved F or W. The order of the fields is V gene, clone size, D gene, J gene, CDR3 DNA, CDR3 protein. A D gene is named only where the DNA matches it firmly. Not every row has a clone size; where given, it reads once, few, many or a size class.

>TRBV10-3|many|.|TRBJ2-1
TGTGCCATCAGTGGCTCAAATGTAGCGGTCTCCTACAATGAGCAGTTCTTC
CAISGSNVAVSYNEQFF
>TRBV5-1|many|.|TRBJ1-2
TGCGCCAGCAGCTTGGATGACTTCAACTATGGCTACACCTTC
CASSLDDFNYGYTF
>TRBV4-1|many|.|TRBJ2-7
TGCGCCAGCAGTACCCTCTACGAGCAGTACTTC
CASSTLYEQYF
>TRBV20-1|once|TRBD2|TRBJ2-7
TGCAGTGCTAGAGGTTTGGGACTAGCGGATTACGAGCAGTACTTC
CSARGLGLADYEQYF
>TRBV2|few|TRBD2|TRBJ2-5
TGTGCCAGCAGGTCCGTCCTAGCGGGAGGGACCCAGTACTTC
CASRSVLAGGTQYF
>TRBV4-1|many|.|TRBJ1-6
TGCGCCAGCAGCCATTACGGGGATTCACCCCTCCACTTT
CASSHYGDSPLHF
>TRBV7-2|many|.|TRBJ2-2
TGTGCCAGCAGCTTTGTGGACACCGGGGAGCTGTTTTTT
CASSFVDTGELFF
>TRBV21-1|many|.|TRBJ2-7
TGTGCCAGCACCAGCACCCGACAGGGAGAGGTCTACGAGCAGTACTTC
CASTSTRQGEVYEQYF
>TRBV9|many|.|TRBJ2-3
TGTGCCAGCAGCCTTAGAGGCTCTTCCCAAGATACGCAGTATTTT
CASSLRGSSQDTQYF
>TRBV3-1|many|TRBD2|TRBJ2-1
TGTGCCAGCAGCATTACTAGCGTCCCGAACAATGAGCAGTTCTTC
CASSITSVPNNEQFF
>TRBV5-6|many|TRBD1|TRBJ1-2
TGTGCCAGCACCTCCGGGACAGACATCTATGGCTACACCTTC
CASTSGTDIYGYTF
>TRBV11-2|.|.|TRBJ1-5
TGTGCCAGCAGCCGAGAGGGCAATCAGCCCCAGCATTTT
CASSREGNQPQHF
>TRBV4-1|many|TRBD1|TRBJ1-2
TGCGCCAGCAGCCACTCGGGTCGACAGGGGGCTAAAGCTAACTATGGCTACACCTTC
CASSHSGRQGAKANYGYTF
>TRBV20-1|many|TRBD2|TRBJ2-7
TGCAGTGCTAGAGGGGCGGGAGGAACCTACGAGCAGTACTTC
CSARGAGGTYEQYF
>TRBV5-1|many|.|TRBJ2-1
TGCGCCAGCAGCTTTGTTTCCGGATCTCTTCCCAATGAGCAGTTCTTC
CASSFVSGSLPNEQFF
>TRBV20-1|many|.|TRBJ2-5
TGCAGTGCTCTAAACGGACACCAAGAGACCCAGTACTTC
CSALNGHQETQYF
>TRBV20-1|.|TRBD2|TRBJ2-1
TGCAGTGCAGAAAGCGGGAGCCCCTACAATGAGCAGTTCTTC
CSAESGSPYNEQFF
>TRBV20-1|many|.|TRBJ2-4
TGCAGTGCTACGGAGGGGAAGGACATTCAGTACTTC
CSATEGKDIQYF
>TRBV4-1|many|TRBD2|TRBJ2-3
TGCGCCAGCAGCCAAGGCACTAGCGCTGATACGCAGTATTTT
CASSQGTSADTQYF
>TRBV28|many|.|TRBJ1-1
TGTGCCAGCAGACAGGGCACTGAAGCTTTCTTT
CASRQGTEAFF
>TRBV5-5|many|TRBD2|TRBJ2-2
TGTGCCAGCAGCTCCCGGGACTACAACACCGGGGAGCTGTTTTTT
CASSSRDYNTGELFF
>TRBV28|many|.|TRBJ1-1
TGTGCCAGCAGACCGGACACCCCAGAAGCTTTCTTT
CASRPDTPEAFF
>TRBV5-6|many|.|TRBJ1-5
TGTGCCAGCAGCTTAGCCGGGGAGGGACTGAGCAATCAGCCCCAGCATTTT
CASSLAGEGLSNQPQHF
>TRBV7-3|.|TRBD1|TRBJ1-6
TGTGCCAGCAGCTTAACCGGACAGGGGGCTTATTCACCCCTCCACTTT
CASSLTGQGAYSPLHF
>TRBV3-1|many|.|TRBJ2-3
TGTGCCAGCAGCCAAAATCCGGGGTGGACCACAGATACGCAGTATTTT
CASSQNPGWTTDTQYF
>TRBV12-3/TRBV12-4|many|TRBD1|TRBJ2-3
TGTGCCAGCATCAGGACAGGGTTAGGCACAGATACGCAGTATTTT
CASIRTGLGTDTQYF
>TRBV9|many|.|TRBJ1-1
TGTGCCAGCAGCGTAGAAGACAGGAACACTGAAGCTTTCTTT
CASSVEDRNTEAFF
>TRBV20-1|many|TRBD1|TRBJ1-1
TGCAGTGCCAGGCGGGGGGACAGGGTAGGAACTGAAGCTTTCTTT
CSARRGDRVGTEAFF
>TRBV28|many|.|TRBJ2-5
TGTGCCAGCAGGCCCCCTACCAGGGAGGGGGTGGAGACCCAGTACTTC
CASRPPTREGVETQYF
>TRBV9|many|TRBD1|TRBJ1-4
TGTGCCAGCAGCGTAGGGACAGGGGGCGAAAAACTGTTTTTT
CASSVGTGGEKLFF
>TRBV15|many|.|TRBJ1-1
TGTGCCACCAGCAGAAACATGAACACTGAAGCTTTCTTT
CATSRNMNTEAFF
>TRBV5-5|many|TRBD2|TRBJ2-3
TGTGCCAGCAGCTCCCCTAGCGGGGGCACTACGCAGTATTTT
CASSSPSGGTTQYF
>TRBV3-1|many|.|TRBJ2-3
TGTGCCAGCAGCCAAGATTATTCGGATACGCAGTATTTT
CASSQDYSDTQYF
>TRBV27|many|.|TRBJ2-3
TGTGCCAGCATTACCCCGGATACGCAGTATTTT
CASITPDTQYF
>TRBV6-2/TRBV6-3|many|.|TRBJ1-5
TGTGCCAGCAGTTCTCCTACGGGTGACGATCAGCCCCAGCATTTT
CASSSPTGDDQPQHF
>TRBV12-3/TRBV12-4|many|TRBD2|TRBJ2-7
TGTGCCAGCAGTTCCACAGGACTAGCGGGAGCCTACGAGCAGTACTTC
CASSSTGLAGAYEQYF
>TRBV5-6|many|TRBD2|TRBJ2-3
TGTGCCAGCAGCTTCCGTATATCGCCTAGCGGGGCGAGGGTGTCGCAGTATTTT
CASSFRISPSGARVSQYF
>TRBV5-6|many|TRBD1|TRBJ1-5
TGTGCCAGCAGCTCTAACAGGGGCGGTAATCAGCCCCAGCATTTT
CASSSNRGGNQPQHF
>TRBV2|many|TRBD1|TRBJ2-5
TGTGCCAGCAGTGGGGACAGGTACCAAGAGACCCAGTACTTC
CASSGDRYQETQYF
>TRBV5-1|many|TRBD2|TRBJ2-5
TGCGCCAGCATGGGACTAGCCCAAGAGACCCAGTACTTC
CASMGLAQETQYF
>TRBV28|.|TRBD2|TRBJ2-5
TGTGCCAGCAGAGACGGGGGGGCCGAGACCCAGTACTTC
CASRDGGAETQYF
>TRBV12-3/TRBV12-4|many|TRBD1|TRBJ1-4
TGTGCCAGCAGCCTGAGACAGGGGACCTTTGAAAAACTGTTTTTT
CASSLRQGTFEKLFF
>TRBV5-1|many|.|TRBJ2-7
TGCGCCAGCAGCTTAATCAGCCGGAGCTCCTACGAGCAGTACTTC
CASSLISRSSYEQYF
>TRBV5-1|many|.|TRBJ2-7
TGCGCCTCCCGCGGGGTAAGGGGCCTTCAGGAGCAGTACTTC
CASRGVRGLQEQYF
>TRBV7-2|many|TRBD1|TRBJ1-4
TGTGCCAGCAGCTCGGGACAGCCGAATGAAAAACTGTTTTTT
CASSSGQPNEKLFF
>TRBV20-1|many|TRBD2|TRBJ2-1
TGCAGTGCTAGAGATACGGGGGGGGTTGAGCAGTTCTTC
CSARDTGGVEQFF
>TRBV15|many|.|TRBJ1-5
TGTGCCACCAGCAGAGGTCCCAGGGAGGGCAATCAGCCCCAGCATTTT
CATSRGPREGNQPQHF
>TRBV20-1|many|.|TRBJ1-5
TGCAGTGCTAGAGGAGAAGGCTTCCAGCCCCAGCATTTT
CSARGEGFQPQHF